Reported below is one T cell receptor (beta chain). This entry comes from a study of T cell repertoires in MIS-A myocarditis. The CDR3 runs 14 residues. Germline V gives CDR1 MNHNY, CDR2 SVGAGI (reference sequence). V was shortened by 8 bases and J by 5 bases, with 15 bases between the two germline ends. Profiling relied on immunoSEQ multiplex PCR, and the TCRdb table lists in-frame clones only, not all of them. The table includes some 10,000 clones, 85% to 90% detected once. The receptor was isolated from a man between 18 and 29 years old with fulminant myocarditis from multisystem inflammatory syndrome in adults (MIS-A) after COVID-19. The rearrangement links TRBV6-6 to TRBJ2-2, with D possibly matching TRBD2 (5 bases). Sequenced material: thoracic lymph node tissue obtained at autopsy. CDR3 in amino acids: CASDTGVGTGELFF. The CDR3, as DNA: TGTGCCAGCGATACCGGGGTAGGGACCGGGGAGCTGTTTTTT.